Sequencing of this T cell receptor (beta chain) was carried out in a study of beta chain features in type 1 diabetes. Overall study context: Healthy donors and patients showed comparable age, gender and cell yields. Sorted cells examined across all samples numbered some 98 million. General study points: The question left open here concerned HLA type influencing TCRB rearrangement. Whatever favoring of shorter templates PCR might show would apply equally to patients and controls. In all four CD4+ subsets, TCRB CDR3 length was significantly, moderately reduced in type 1 diabetes.

As every portion of the isolated RNA was reverse transcribed, the sequencing read expressed TCRB transcripts. TCRdb keeps only in-frame clones here, not all; method: immunoSEQ multiplex PCR. The table has more than 250,000 clones, over 12% seen once. Of note for this clone: Antigen specificity is unknown.

V was clipped by 5 bases and J by 7 bases; unmatched bases: 7. Germline V gene data show CDR1 as SEHNR and CDR2 as FQNEAQ (reference sequence). The CDR3 has 14 amino acids. V is TRBV7-9 and J is TRBJ1-5; 8 bases line up with TRBD1. The sequence was obtained from a man aged 18 to 30 with type 1 diabetes. The source material was naive CD4+ T cells from blood. The CDR3 coding sequence is TGTGCCAGCAGCCCGGGACAGGAAGCCCAGCCCCAGCATTTT. It is translated as CASSPGQEAQPQHF.